These 26 T cell receptor beta chains originate from one sample sequenced in a study of blood T cell repertoires in COVID-19. Generated by immunoSEQ multiplex PCR, the TCRdb table keeps only in-frame clones and is missing some. The sample gives about 250,000 clones, around 81% of which show up once; 15% to 19% is in the top ten. The source material was peripheral blood. All receptors derive from a person in their 70s with COVID-19, enrolled during active disease.

V is TRBV15 and J is TRBJ1-2; 10 bases align to TRBD1. V lost 0 bases, J lost 4 bases, and 2 bases stayed unmatched. The CDR3 is 15 residues long. Germline assignment: CDR1 LNHNV and CDR2 YYDKDF (reference sequence). The CDR3 loop is CATSRERTGGYGYTF. CDR3 DNA: TGTGCCACCAGCAGAGAACGGACAGGGGGCTATGGCTACACCTTC.

This rearrangement joins TRBV6-5 to TRBJ1-6; a possible D gene is TRBD1 (5 bases). V was trimmed by 5 bases and J by 11 bases, leaving 19 bases between them. The CDR3 contains 15 residues. Germline V gene sequence: CDR1 MNHEY, CDR2 SVGAGI. CDR3 bases: TGTGCCAGCAGTCGTCCAGGGCCCTTAGGGGCACCCCTCCACTTT. It is translated as CASSRPGPLGAPLHF.

This chain uses TRBV5-1 with TRBJ2-5, with 10 bases that match TRBD1. The CDR3 sequence is 15 residues long. Germline V gene data show CDR1 as SGHRS and CDR2 as YFSETQ. The V and J ends lost 7 bases and 5 bases, in that order; junction bases with no gene match: 11. The CDR3 region has the DNA TGCGCCAGCGGGAGACAGGGGGCGTTGGGGGAGACCCAGTACTTC. It specifies CASGRQGALGETQYF.

The chain combines TRBV7-2 with TRBJ2-2; 8 bases are a match to TRBD2. The ends lost 1 base at V and 6 bases at J; junction bases unmatched: 7. The CDR3 spans 16 residues. Germline values: CDR1 SGHTA, CDR2 FQGNSA. This CDR3 is CASSLGRGGLPGELFF. The CDR3 coding sequence is TGTGCCAGCAGCTTAGGTCGCGGGGGGTTGCCCGGGGAGCTGTTTTTT.

This chain joins TRBV5-6 and TRBJ2-1; no definite D call. This CDR3 spans 15 amino acids. CDR1 and CDR2 (germline): SGHDT, YYEEEE. Trimming left V 0 bases short and J 2 bases short, with 9 bases between. In DNA form, the CDR3 reads TGTGCCAGCAGCTTGGCTGGAGATGCCTACAATGAGCAGTTCTTC. The encoded protein is CASSLAGDAYNEQFF.

In this sample, this clone turned up a few times. V is TRBV5-4 and J is TRBJ1-2; D is possibly TRBD1 (5 bases). The V end lost 0 bases, the J end lost 7 bases, and 10 bases lay between the germline ends. The germline V gene has CDR1 SGHNT and CDR2 YYREEE (reference sequence). The CDR3 runs to 13 residues. CDR3 DNA sequence: TGTGCCAGCAGCTTGGGACAGCAAGGTGGCTACACCTTC. Translating it yields CASSLGQQGGYTF. The variable domain in full, completed from reference TRBV5-4 and TRBJ1-2, reads ETGVTQSPTHLIKTRGQQVTLRCSSQSGHNTVSWYQQALGQGPQFIFQYYREEENGRGNFPPRFSGLQFPNYSSELNVNALELDDSALYLCASSLGQQGGYTFGSGTRLTVV.

The chain joins TRBV10-3 to TRBJ2-2; D is unresolved. The ends were cut back, 4 bases at V and 0 bases at J, with 6 bases in the middle. The CDR3 spans 14 residues. Germline assignment: CDR1 ENHRY and CDR2 SYGVKD. The CDR3 here is CAISGDTNTGELFF. CDR3 nucleotides: TGTGCCATCAGTGGCGACACGAACACCGGGGAGCTGTTTTTT.

The chain combines TRBV7-3 with TRBJ2-2; 9 nucleotides align to TRBD2. This CDR3 region has 16 residues. Germline-derived CDR1 and CDR2 are SGHTA and FQGTGA. V was clipped by 2 bases and J by 7 bases; unmatched bases: 8. CDR3 bases: TGTGCCAGCAGCTTAGCCGGGACTAGCTCGTTCGGGGAGCTGTTTTTT. It is translated as CASSLAGTSSFGELFF.

The chain uses TRBV6-2 or TRBV6-3 and TRBJ2-7, with 7 nucleotides matching TRBD2. CDR1 MNHEY and CDR2 SVGEGT come from the germline V gene. The CDR3 is 14 residues long. V gave up 4 bases and J gave up 7 bases; unmatched junction bases: 10. This chain's CDR3 is CASSSSGRGWEQYF. In nucleotides, the CDR3 is TGTGCCAGCAGTTCGTCTGGGAGGGGCTGGGAGCAGTACTTC.

The V call is TRBV6-5, the J call TRBJ2-1; a possible D gene is TRBD1 (5 bases). The V and J ends lost 8 bases and 9 bases respectively, with 14 bases between them. The length of the CDR3 is 12 residues. Germline-derived CDR1 and CDR2 are MNHEY and SVGAGI. CDR3 in amino acids: CASQKQGTEQFF. For the CDR3, the DNA is TGTGCCAGCCAGAAGCAGGGCACTGAGCAGTTCTTC.

The chain employs TRBV6-2 or TRBV6-3 and TRBJ2-1; D unclear. CDR1 MNHEY and CDR2 SVGEGT come from the germline V gene. V was shortened by 4 bases and J by 3 bases, with 7 bases between the two germline ends. The CDR3 contains 13 residues. The CDR3 DNA reads as TGTGCCAGCAGTTGGAGACTCTACAATGAGCAGTTCTTC. The encoded protein is CASSWRLYNEQFF.

The rearrangement uses TRBV5-6 and TRBJ1-6; D remains unclear. CDR3 size: 14 residues. Trimming cost V 1 base and J 6 bases, with 8 bases left between them. The V gene's germline CDR1 is SGHDT and CDR2 YYEEEE. CDR3 residues: CASSLRQTNSPLHF. Written as DNA, the CDR3 is TGTGCCAGCAGCTTGAGACAAACTAATTCACCCCTCCACTTT.

The rearrangement links TRBV7-2 to TRBJ1-5, with D perhaps matching TRBD1 (5 bases). CDR3 size: 14 residues. The germline V gene encodes CDR1 SGHTA and CDR2 FQGNSA. Trimming stripped 5 bases from V and 4 bases from J, with 12 bases between. CDR3 in DNA: TGTGCCAGCAGCCAAGGGGTAGGGAATCAGCCCCAGCATTTT. Translating it yields CASSQGVGNQPQHF. The full variable domain, with the rest looked up from reference TRBV7-2 and TRBJ1-5, is GAGVSQSPSNKVTEKGKDVELRCDPISGHTALYWYRQSLGQGLEFLIYFQGNSAPDKSGLPSDRFSAERTGGSVSTLTIQRTQQEDSAVYLCASSQGVGNQPQHFGDGTRLSIL.

The chain uses TRBV7-8 and TRBJ2-1; the match to TRBD2 covers 10 bases. J lost 1 base, V lost 3 bases, and 9 bases had no gene match. CDR1 and CDR2 (germline): SGHVS, FQNEAQ. This CDR3 spans 18 amino acids. For the CDR3, the DNA is TGTGCCAGCAGCTTCCTCCTAGCGGGAGTAATTTCCTACAATGAGCAGTTCTTC. This translates into CASSFLLAGVISYNEQFF.

The rearrangement links TRBV5-1 to TRBJ1-1; TRBD1 agrees at 7 bases. The CDR3 contains 16 residues. Trimming removed 0 bases from V and 0 bases from J; junction bases left unmatched: 5. CDR1 SGHRS and CDR2 YFSETQ come from the germline V gene. The CDR3 region has the DNA TGCGCCAGCAGCTTGGTTGGGACAGAGATGAACACTGAAGCTTTCTTT. Its protein product is CASSLVGTEMNTEAFF. Combining the CDR3 with reference TRBV5-1 and TRBJ1-1 gives the whole variable domain KAGVTQTPRYLIKTRGQQVTLSCSPISGHRSVSWYQQTPGQGLQFLFEYFSETQRNKGNFPGRFSGRQFSNSRSEMNVSTLELGDSALYLCASSLVGTEMNTEAFFGQGTRLTVV.

J is TRBJ1-5 and V is TRBV28; 8 bases match TRBD1. J lost 4 bases, V lost 5 bases, and 4 bases had no gene match. The CDR3 covers 14 residues. CDR1 and CDR2 (germline): MDHEN, SYDVKM. This CDR3 is CASSPGGANQPQHF. CDR3 in DNA: TGTGCCAGCAGTCCAGGGGGCGCGAATCAGCCCCAGCATTTT.

Ten or more counts support this clone. The chain is built from TRBV6-2 or TRBV6-3 and TRBJ2-1; 8 nucleotides match TRBD1. Germline CDR1 reads MNHEY; CDR2 reads SVGEGT. This CDR3 is 16 amino acids long. The J segment lost 7 bases and the V segment lost 5 bases, leaving 13 bases of the junction unmatched. CDR3 nucleotide sequence: TGTGCCAGCAGTCCCATTGGACAGGGAAGGGGAAATGAGCAGTTCTTC. Translation: CASSPIGQGRGNEQFF.

This CDR3 is CASSDTGWGGSTDTQYF. CDR3 in DNA: TGTGCCAGCAGCGATACAGGGTGGGGGGGTAGCACAGATACGCAGTATTTT. The V and J genes are TRBV11-2 and TRBJ2-3; maybe TRBD2 (7 bases). The CDR3 sequence is 17 residues long. Trimming cost V 5 bases and J 0 bases, with 18 bases left between them. Germline assignment: CDR1 SGHAT and CDR2 FQNNGV.

The chain has TRBV28 and TRBJ1-1; 8 bases are a match to TRBD1. V was pared by 4 bases and J by 4 bases, with 11 bases of the junction left unmatched. Looked up from germline, CDR1 is MDHEN and CDR2 is SYDVKM. This CDR3 has 16 residues. The CDR3 nucleotides read TGTGCCAGCAGTTCAGGGGGCCTAGCAGGGCGCACTGAAGCTTTCTTT. It is translated as CASSSGGLAGRTEAFF.

The chain recombines TRBV19 with TRBJ1-5; no firm D call. Trimming cost V 3 bases and J 3 bases, with 15 bases left between them. Germline CDR1 and CDR2: LNHDA and SQIVND (reference sequence). This CDR3 spans 16 amino acids. This chain's CDR3 is CASSIGVRQVNQPQHF. Written as DNA, the CDR3 is TGTGCCAGTAGTATCGGGGTCCGACAAGTCAATCAGCCCCAGCATTTT. Based on the CDR3 plus reference TRBV19 and TRBJ1-5, the full variable domain is DGGITQSPKYLFRKEGQNVTLSCEQNLNHDAMYWYRQDPGQGLRLIYYSQIVNDFQKGDIAEGYSVSREKKESFPLTVTSAQKNPTAFYLCASSIGVRQVNQPQHFGDGTRLSIL.

For the CDR3, the DNA is TGTGCCAGCAGTTCCTACCCCGGACAGGGGGCGGGCGGGGAGCTGTTTTTT. This gives the protein CASSSYPGQGAGGELFF. The V gene is TRBV27, the J gene TRBJ2-2; the match to TRBD1 covers 11 bases. The germline V gene encodes CDR1 MNHEY and CDR2 SMNVEV (reference sequence). The ends lost 4 bases at V and 7 bases at J; junction bases unmatched: 11. The CDR3 totals 17 residues.

This chain links TRBV4-3 with TRBJ1-2, with 7 bases matching TRBD1. Germline V gene sequence: CDR1 LGHNA, CDR2 YSLEER. CDR3 size: 16 residues. J gave up 4 bases and V 5 bases, and 13 bases lay outside the gene matches. CDR3 DNA sequence: TGCGCCAGCAGCGAAGTCTTGTCAGGGGGTCTCTATGGCTACACCTTC. It translates to CASSEVLSGGLYGYTF.

V gene TRBV6-5 combines with J gene TRBJ1-4; tentative D call: TRBD1 (6 bases). Trimming cost V 4 bases and J 6 bases, with 18 bases left between them. Germline CDR1 reads MNHEY; CDR2 reads SVGAGI. The CDR3 extends over 16 amino acids. This CDR3 reads CASSSTQRDMHEKLFF. The CDR3 DNA reads as TGTGCCAGCAGTTCAACCCAAAGGGACATGCATGAAAAACTGTTTTTT.

The chain recombines TRBV2 with TRBJ1-4; 8 bases align to TRBD1. Germline lookup yields CDR1 SNHLY and CDR2 FYNNEI. The CDR3 is 14 residues long. Trimming removed 7 bases from V and 10 bases from J; junction bases left unmatched: 11. The CDR3 sequence: CASIEDREYGKLFF. The CDR3 DNA sequence: TGTGCCAGCATTGAGGACAGGGAGTACGGAAAACTGTTTTTT.

This chain links TRBV19 with TRBJ1-4; the match to TRBD1 covers 8 bases. Germline-derived CDR1 and CDR2 are LNHDA and SQIVND (reference sequence). Trimming cost V 3 bases and J 14 bases; bases outside gene matches: 14. This CDR3 comprises 15 residues. The CDR3: CASSIRTGSQWGLFF. CDR3 DNA sequence: TGTGCCAGTAGTATCCGGACAGGGTCTCAATGGGGGCTGTTTTTT.

This clone was detected ten times or more. V is TRBV2 and J is TRBJ2-7, with TRBD2 as a possible D gene (6 bases). Per germline, CDR1 SNHLY and CDR2 FYNNEI. The germline V and J ends were trimmed by 1 base and 6 bases, with 13 bases remaining between them. The CDR3 runs to 14 residues. The CDR3, as DNA: TGTGCCAGCAGTGAAGGCCTCCTAGCGTTCGAGCAGTACTTC. It yields the protein CASSEGLLAFEQYF.